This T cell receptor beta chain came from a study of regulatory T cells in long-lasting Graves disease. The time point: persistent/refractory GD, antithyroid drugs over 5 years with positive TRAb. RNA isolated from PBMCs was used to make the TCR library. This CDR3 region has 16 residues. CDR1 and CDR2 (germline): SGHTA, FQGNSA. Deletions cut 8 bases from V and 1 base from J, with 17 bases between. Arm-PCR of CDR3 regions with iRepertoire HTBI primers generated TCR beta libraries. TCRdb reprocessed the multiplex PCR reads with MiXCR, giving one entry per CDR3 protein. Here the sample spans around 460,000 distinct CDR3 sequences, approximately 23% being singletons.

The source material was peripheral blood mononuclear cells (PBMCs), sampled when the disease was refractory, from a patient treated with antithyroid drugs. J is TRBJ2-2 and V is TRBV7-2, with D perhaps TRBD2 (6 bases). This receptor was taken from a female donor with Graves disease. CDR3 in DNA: TGTGCCAGCCGCCCGGCAGGAGGGATGAACACCGGGGAGCTGTTTTTT. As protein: CASRPAGGMNTGELFF.